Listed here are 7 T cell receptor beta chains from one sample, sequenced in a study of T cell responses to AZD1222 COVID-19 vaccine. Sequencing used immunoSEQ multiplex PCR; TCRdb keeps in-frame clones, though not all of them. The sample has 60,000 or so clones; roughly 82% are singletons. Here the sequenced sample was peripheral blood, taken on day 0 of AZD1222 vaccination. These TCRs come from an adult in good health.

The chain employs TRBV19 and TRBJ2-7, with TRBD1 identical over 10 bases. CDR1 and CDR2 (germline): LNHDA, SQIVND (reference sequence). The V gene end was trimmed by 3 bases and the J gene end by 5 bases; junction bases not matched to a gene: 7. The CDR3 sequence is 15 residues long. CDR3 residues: CASSIEGQGMNEQYF. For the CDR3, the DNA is TGTGCCAGTAGTATTGAGGGACAGGGGATGAACGAGCAGTACTTC.

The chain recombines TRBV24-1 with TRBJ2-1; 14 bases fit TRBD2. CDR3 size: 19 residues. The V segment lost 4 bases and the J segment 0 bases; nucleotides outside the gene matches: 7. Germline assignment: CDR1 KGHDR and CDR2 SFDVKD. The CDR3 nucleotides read TGTGCCACCAGTGAACCCGGGACTAGCGGGAGTAGCTCCTACAATGAGCAGTTCTTC. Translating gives CATSEPGTSGSSSYNEQFF.

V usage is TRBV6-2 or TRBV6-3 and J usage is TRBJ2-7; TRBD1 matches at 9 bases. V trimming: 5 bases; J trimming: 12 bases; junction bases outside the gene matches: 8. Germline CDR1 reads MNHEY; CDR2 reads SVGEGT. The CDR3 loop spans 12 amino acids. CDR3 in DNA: TGTGCCAGCAGTGACCCGGGACAGGGCTGGTACGTC. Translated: CASSDPGQGWYV.

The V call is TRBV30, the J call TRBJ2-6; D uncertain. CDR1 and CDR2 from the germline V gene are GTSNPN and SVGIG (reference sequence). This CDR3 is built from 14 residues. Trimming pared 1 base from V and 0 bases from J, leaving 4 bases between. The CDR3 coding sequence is TGTGCCTGGAGTGAACGCTCTGGGGCCAACGTCCTGACTTTC. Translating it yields CAWSERSGANVLTF. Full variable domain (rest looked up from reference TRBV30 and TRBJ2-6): SQTIHQWPATLVQPVGSPLSLECTVEGTSNPNLYWYRQAAGRGLQLLFYSVGIGQISSEVPQNLSASRPQDRQFILSSKKLLLSDSGFYLCAWSERSGANVLTFGAGSRLTVL.

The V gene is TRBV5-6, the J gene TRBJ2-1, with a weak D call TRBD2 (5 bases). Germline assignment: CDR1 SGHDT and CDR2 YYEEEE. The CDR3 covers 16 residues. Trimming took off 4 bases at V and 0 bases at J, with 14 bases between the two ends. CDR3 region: CASSLPTGSSYNEQFF. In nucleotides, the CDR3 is TGTGCCAGCAGCCTACCAACGGGAAGCTCCTACAATGAGCAGTTCTTC.

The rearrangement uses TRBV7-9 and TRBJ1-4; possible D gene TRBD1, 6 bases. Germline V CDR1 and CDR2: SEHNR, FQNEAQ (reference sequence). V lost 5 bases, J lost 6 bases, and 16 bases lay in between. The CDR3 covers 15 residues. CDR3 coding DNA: TGTGCCAGCAGCCAGGGGCCAGGGAGGGATGAAAAACTGTTTTTT. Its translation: CASSQGPGRDEKLFF. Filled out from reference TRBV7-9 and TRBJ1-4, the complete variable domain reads DTGVSQNPRHKITKRGQNVTFRCDPISEHNRLYWYRQTLGQGPEFLTYFQNEAQLEKSRLLSDRFSAERPKGSFSTLEIQRTEQGDSAMYLCASSQGPGRDEKLFFGSGTQLSVL.

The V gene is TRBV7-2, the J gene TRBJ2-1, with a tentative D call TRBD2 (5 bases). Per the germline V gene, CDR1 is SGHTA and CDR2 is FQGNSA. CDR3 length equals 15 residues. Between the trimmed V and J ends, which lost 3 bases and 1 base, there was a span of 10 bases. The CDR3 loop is CASSFQRRSYNEQFF. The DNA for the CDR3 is TGTGCCAGCAGCTTCCAGCGGAGGTCCTACAATGAGCAGTTCTTC.